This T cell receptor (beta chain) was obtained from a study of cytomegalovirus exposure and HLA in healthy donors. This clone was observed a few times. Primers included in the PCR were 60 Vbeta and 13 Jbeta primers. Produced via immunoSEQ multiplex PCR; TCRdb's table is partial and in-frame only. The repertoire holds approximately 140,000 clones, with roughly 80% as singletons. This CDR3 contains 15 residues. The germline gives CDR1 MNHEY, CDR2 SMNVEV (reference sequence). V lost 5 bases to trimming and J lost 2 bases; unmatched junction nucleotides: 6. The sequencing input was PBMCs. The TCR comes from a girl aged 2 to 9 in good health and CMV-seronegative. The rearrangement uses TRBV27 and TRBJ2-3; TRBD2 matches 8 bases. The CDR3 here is CASSPRTSPTDTQYF. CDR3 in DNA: TGTGCCAGCAGTCCCAGGACTAGCCCCACAGATACGCAGTATTTT.